A single T cell receptor (beta chain) is shown here with its context. Its antigen is not identified. Donors had no recently reported acute infections or vaccinations and were HIV-negative. Partitioning of CD4+ cells yielded a CD45RA+ naive subset and a CD45RA-negative memory subset. This sample is drawn from a study of shared clonotypes between healthy human individuals. Across the whole study: A donor's plate count was three for CD4 naive and three for CD4 memory; CD8 naive had two and CD8 memory one.

TCRdb keeps only in-frame clones here, not all; method: immunoSEQ multiplex PCR. The sample yields roughly 1 million clones, roughly 74% seen once. Whole-study results and caveats: On the whole, naive subsets had larger estimated richness than memory subsets had.

Per the germline V gene, CDR1 is SQVTM and CDR2 is ANQGSEA. The CDR3 covers 13 residues. Trimming removed 4 bases at V and 2 bases at J, with 6 bases between. Sequencing was done on a sample of memory CD4+ T cells from PBMCs. The subset is: CD45RA-negative fraction. This sequence was found in a man aged 18 to 29 in good health. Some clones in this sample may be carry-over from other donors' samples. This sequence joins TRBV29-1 and TRBJ2-6; no firm D call. CDR3 sequence (DNA): TGCAGCGTTGCTAGGGCTGGGGCCAACGTCCTGACTTTC. Its protein product is CSVARAGANVLTF.